This T cell receptor (beta chain) was recovered during a study of blood T cells in healthy people across ages. This clonotype appeared a few times. Its cognate antigen is unknown. Overall study results and limits: Researchers judged that diversity estimates from one million T cells fell short of true values. PBMCs were not sorted, which prevented a conclusive comparison of naive versus antigen-experienced cells.

J was trimmed by 10 bases and V by 1 base; bases with no gene match: 5. Germline V gene sequence: CDR1 LGHNA, CDR2 YNFKEQ. The CDR3 has 14 residues. Caucasian individuals from Russia who were healthy and aged roughly 6 to 90 acted as donors. The second PCR ran about 6 to 12 cycles with a sample-barcoded 5' primer and J-beta primers. Every cDNA molecule bore a tag from a template-switch adaptor containing 12 random nucleotides. TCRdb ran MiXCR on the 5' RACE reads and lists one entry per CDR3 protein. The table shows 600,000 to 650,000 distinct CDR3 sequences, with around 54% occurring only once. The clonotype originates from a man aged 55-75 years in good health. Sequencing used blood. The chain has TRBV4-2 and TRBJ2-3; 10 bases line up with TRBD2. CDR3 bases: TGTGCCAGCAGCCAAGGGCTAGCGGGGGCTTCGCAGTATTTT. Its protein product is CASSQGLAGASQYF.